These 10 T cell receptor beta chains share one sample of origin, sequenced in a study of blood T cells in healthy people across ages. Sample-barcoded 5' priming and a J-beta primer mix drove a second PCR of roughly 7 to 11 cycles. TCRdb fed the 5' RACE reads into MiXCR, producing one record per CDR3 protein. The sample consists of 2 million or so distinct CDR3 sequences, around 50% of them appearing once. Sequenced material: blood. The receptor source for this set is a woman in her thirties or forties in good health.

This clonotype was detected a few times. The V call is TRBV2, the J call TRBJ1-6; 11 bases align to TRBD1. From germline, CDR1 is SNHLY and CDR2 FYNNEI. The V and J ends lost 6 bases and 10 bases, in that order; junction bases with no gene match: 5. CDR3 length: 14 amino acids. The CDR3 reads CASRPGQGGSPLHF. The CDR3 DNA sequence: TGTGCCAGCAGACCGGGACAGGGGGGATCACCCCTCCACTTT.

Regarding this clonotype: At one boundary the junction diverges from the germline segment, which might be a read error. The chain combines TRBV9 with TRBJ2-1; 7 bases align to TRBD2. This CDR3 is built from 15 residues. Germline CDR1 is SGDLS and CDR2 is YYNGEE. For the CDR3, the DNA is TGTGCCAGCAGCCCTTCTCCCGGGGACTACGATGAGCAGTTCTTC. Translation: CASSPSPGDYDEQFF.

The gene calls are TRBV4-3 and TRBJ1-2, with 10 bases lining up with TRBD1. The germline gives CDR1 LGHNA, CDR2 YSLEER. V lost 0 bases to trimming and J lost 5 bases; unmatched junction nucleotides: 3. The CDR3 extends over 15 amino acids. CDR3 residues: CASSQERQGAYGYTF. CDR3 DNA: TGCGCCAGCAGCCAAGAGAGACAGGGGGCTTATGGCTACACCTTC.

DNA of the CDR3: TGCAGCGGCATGACAGTCGTCGATTCACCCCTCCACTTT. Translated: CSGMTVVDSPLHF. The chain uses TRBV29-1 and TRBJ1-6; D perhaps matches TRBD1 (5 bases). V lost 7 bases, J lost 8 bases, and 15 bases lay in between. The germline gives CDR1 SQVTM, CDR2 ANQGSEA. The CDR3 length is 13 residues.

This chain connects TRBV7-2 to TRBJ2-3; D possibly corresponds to TRBD1 (7 bases). The V end was cut by 8 bases, the J end by 1 base, with 16 bases between. Per germline, CDR1 SGHTA and CDR2 FQGNSA. This CDR3 contains 15 residues. The CDR3, as DNA: TGTGCCAGCCGGCGAGGAGGGGGCCGCACAGATACGCAGTATTTT. This sequence encodes CASRRGGGRTDTQYF.

This clonotype was detected only a few times. CDR3 loop: CASSLRGQGGNEQFF. The DNA for the CDR3 is TGTGCCAGCAGCCTCCGGGGACAGGGTGGCAATGAGCAGTTCTTC. The J gene is TRBJ2-1, the V gene TRBV9, with TRBD1 identical over 9 bases. CDR1 SGDLS and CDR2 YYNGEE come from the germline V gene. V shed 4 bases, J shed 6 bases, and the junction held 8 bases outside the gene matches. CDR3 length equals 15 residues.

The rearrangement uses TRBV29-1 and TRBJ2-1; the D gene is possibly TRBD1 (6 bases). CDR3 length: 15 amino acids. The germline CDR1 and CDR2 sequences are SQVTM and ANQGSEA. The V gene lost 4 bases and the J gene lost 1 base, with 14 bases spanning the gap. In DNA form, the CDR3 reads TGCAGCGTTGGGGCAGGGGCGAGGTCCTACAATGAGCAGTTCTTC. Amino acids: CSVGAGARSYNEQFF.

The chain is built from TRBV4-3 and TRBJ2-1, with no clear D. The ends were cut back, 3 bases at V and 5 bases at J, with 8 bases in the middle. The CDR3 is made up of 13 amino acids. Germline V gene data show CDR1 as LGHNA and CDR2 as YSLEER. The chain's CDR3 is CASSHRFDNEQFF. The CDR3 bases are TGCGCCAGCAGCCACAGGTTTGACAATGAGCAGTTCTTC.

V is TRBV20-1 and J is TRBJ2-3; weak D call: TRBD2 (6 bases). Per germline, CDR1 DFQATT and CDR2 SNEGSKA (reference sequence). This CDR3 has 14 amino acids. V lost 0 bases and J lost 10, with 17 bases in between. The CDR3 reads CSARDPSSGGAQYF. DNA of the CDR3: TGCAGTGCTAGAGATCCGTCATCAGGAGGGGCGCAGTATTTT.

There are a few counts of this clonotype. V and J are TRBV4-2 and TRBJ1-2; D not resolved. Germline loops: CDR1 LGHNA, CDR2 YNFKEQ. The CDR3 has 14 residues. Trimming stripped 1 base from V and 7 bases from J, with 13 bases between. The CDR3 DNA sequence: TGTGCCAGCAGCCAAGGGGGTGCAGCAGGTGGCTACACCTTC. The encoded protein is CASSQGGAAGGYTF.